This T cell receptor beta chain was observed in a study of cytomegalovirus exposure and HLA in healthy donors. Germline V lookup: CDR1 MNHEY, CDR2 SMNVEV (reference sequence). Germline trimming cut 3 bases from V and 4 bases from J; bases unmatched to any gene: 8. This CDR3 comprises 15 residues. At collection, donors were nominally healthy, but unrecorded immune exposures were probable. Primers: 60 Vbeta forward and 13 Jbeta reverse. Produced via immunoSEQ multiplex PCR; TCRdb's table is partial and in-frame only. The sample records about 120,000 clones, 80% to 85% being singletons. This TCR derives from a woman aged 35 to 49 in good health and CMV-seronegative. The chain recombines TRBV27 with TRBJ1-2; TRBD1 aligns across 7 bases. The sequenced sample was PBMCs. CDR3 loop: CASSFLRQGLYGYTF. DNA for the CDR3: TGTGCCAGCAGTTTCTTGCGACAGGGTCTCTATGGCTACACCTTC.